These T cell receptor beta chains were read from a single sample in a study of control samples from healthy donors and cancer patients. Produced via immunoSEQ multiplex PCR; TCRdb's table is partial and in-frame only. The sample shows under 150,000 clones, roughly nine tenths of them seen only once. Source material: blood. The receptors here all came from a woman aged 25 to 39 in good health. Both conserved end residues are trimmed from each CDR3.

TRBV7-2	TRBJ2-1	ASSLLVVDEQF
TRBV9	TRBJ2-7	ASSPTLAGGYEQY
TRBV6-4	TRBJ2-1	SAGEQF
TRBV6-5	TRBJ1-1	ASSLGQNTEAF
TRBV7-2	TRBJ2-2	ASRGGGNTGELF
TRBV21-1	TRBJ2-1	ASSKSGKYNEQF
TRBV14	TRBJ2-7	ASSQGTKQY
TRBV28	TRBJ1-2	ASSRPGTGGIYGYT
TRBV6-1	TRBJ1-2	ASSESAPSPNYGYT
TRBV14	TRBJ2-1	ASSAFNAEQF
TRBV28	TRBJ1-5	ASSSEYQPQH
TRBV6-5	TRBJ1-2	ASRGDWDTYGYT
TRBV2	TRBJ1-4	ASSENPQGTNEKLF
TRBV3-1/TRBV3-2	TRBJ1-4	ASSQDLGGQGEKLF
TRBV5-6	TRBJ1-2	ASARGLYDYGYT
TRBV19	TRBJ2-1	ASSRRTSGNEQF
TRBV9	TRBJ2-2	ASSVGSGRAGELF
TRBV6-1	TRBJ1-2	ASSEGRAGANYGYT
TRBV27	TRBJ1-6	ASSFRQGSSSYNSPLH
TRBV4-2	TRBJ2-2	ASSQESVTGELF
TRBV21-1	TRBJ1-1	ASSKTGAYNRGTEAF
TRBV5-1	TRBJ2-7	ASSLGNLGIAYEQY
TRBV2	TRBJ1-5	ASSVGGHSGNQPQH
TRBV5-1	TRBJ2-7	ASSRTFGRYEQY
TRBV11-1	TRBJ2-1	ASSLFLAGEYNEQF
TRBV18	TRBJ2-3	ASSPPGRLDTQY
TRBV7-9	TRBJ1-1	ATTNDRTNTEAF
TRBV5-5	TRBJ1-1	ASSLGIAGDTEAF
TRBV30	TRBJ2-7	AWRESGTVYEQY
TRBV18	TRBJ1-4	ASSWSSGEEKLF
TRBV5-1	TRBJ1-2	ASSLATNYGYT
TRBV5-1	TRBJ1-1	ASSTPGGGIEAF
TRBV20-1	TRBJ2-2	SASRGSTTGELF
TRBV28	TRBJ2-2	ASSPFRDGSTGELF
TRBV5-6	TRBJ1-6	ASSLFRAGTNSPLH
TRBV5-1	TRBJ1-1	ASSFNSPGHTEAF
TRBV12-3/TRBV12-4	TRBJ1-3	ARTIFENTIY
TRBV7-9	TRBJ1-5	ASSLAEGPNQPQH
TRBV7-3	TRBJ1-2	ASSPSGGEANYGYT
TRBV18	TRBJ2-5	ASSPFAGGEETQY
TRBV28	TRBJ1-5	ASSTQGVPQPQH
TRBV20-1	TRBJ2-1	SAGGGSGVYEQF